A single sample is the source of the 7 T cell receptor beta chains below, sequenced in a study of T cells after yellow fever vaccination. MiXCR, run by TCRdb on the 5' RACE reads, gives a single entry per CDR3 protein. In the table there are roughly 500,000 distinct CDR3 sequences, less than 20% of which are singletons. The sequences come from PBMCs, collected 15 days after the yellow fever booster vaccination. The source of these receptors is a man in his thirties or forties who received the YFV17D yellow fever vaccine.

The sample holds a few counts of this clonotype. The V gene is TRBV7-8, the J gene TRBJ2-1, with 8 bases aligning to TRBD2. The CDR3 is 15 residues long. The V gene end was trimmed by 4 bases and the J gene end by 7 bases; junction bases not matched to a gene: 9. Per germline, CDR1 SGHVS and CDR2 FQNEAQ. The CDR3 DNA reads as TGTGCCAGCAGCTACTTCGGGGGGGAGTTGAATGAGCAGTTCTTC. It encodes CASSYFGGELNEQFF.

This clonotype was observed many times. The rearrangement joins TRBV28 to TRBJ1-6, with 9 positions matching TRBD1. The length of the CDR3 is 14 residues. V dropped 7 bases and J dropped 8; count of bases not matched to a gene: 6. CDR1 is MDHEN and CDR2 is SYDVKM in the germline V gene. CDR3: CASTTGQGYSPLHF. The CDR3 DNA sequence: TGTGCCAGCACAACGGGACAGGGTTATTCACCCCTCCACTTT.

The chain is built from TRBV25-1 and TRBJ2-5; 9 bases fit TRBD1. With 1 base clipped from V and 1 base from J, the junction kept 7 bases outside the gene matches. The CDR3 sequence is 17 residues long. The V gene's germline CDR1 is MGHDK and CDR2 SYGVNS. CDR3 DNA: TGTGCCAGCAGTGAATTGACCGGGACAGGGTTCCAAGAGACCCAGTACTTC. Translation gives CASSELTGTGFQETQYF.

The chain couples TRBV5-1 to TRBJ2-1; 8 bases line up with TRBD2. CDR1 and CDR2 from the germline V gene are SGHRS and YFSETQ. The junction had 6 bases not matched to a gene; V was cut back by 7 bases and J by 6 bases. The CDR3 length is 13 residues. The CDR3 coding sequence is TGCGCCAGCTTCCGGGAGGGCGGCAATGAGCAGTTCTTC. It specifies CASFREGGNEQFF. The complete variable domain, with remaining parts taken from reference TRBV5-1 and TRBJ2-1, reads KAGVTQTPRYLIKTRGQQVTLSCSPISGHRSVSWYQQTPGQGLQFLFEYFSETQRNKGNFPGRFSGRQFSNSRSEMNVSTLELGDSALYLCASFREGGNEQFFGPGTRLTVL.

The gene calls are TRBV12-3 or TRBV12-4 and TRBJ2-1; 9 nucleotides line up with TRBD2. The CDR3 length is 12 residues. Trimming took 5 bases from V and 15 from J; bases not matched to a gene: 8. Here the CDR3 reads CASSPGTSRPFF. CDR3 bases: TGTGCCAGCAGTCCGGGGACTAGCCGTCCGTTCTTC.

This clonotype has more than one count but fewer than ten. The rearrangement uses TRBV7-8 and TRBJ2-6, with D uncertain. With 5 bases removed from V and 4 bases from J, the gap between germline ends came to 9 bases. CDR1 is SGHVS and CDR2 is FQNEAQ in the germline V gene. The CDR3 length is 14 residues. The CDR3 is CASSPLVGANVLTF. The CDR3 DNA is TGTGCCAGCAGCCCACTCGTCGGGGCCAACGTCCTGACTTTC.

This clonotype was observed a handful of times. CDR3: CAGRDVQGGELFF. In nucleotides, the CDR3 is TGCGCCGGGAGGGACGTCCAGGGCGGGGAGCTGTTTTTT. The chain links TRBV20-1 to TRBJ2-2, with 8 bases lining up with TRBD2. Germline CDR1 and CDR2: DFQATT and SNEGSKA (reference sequence). The length of the CDR3 is 13 residues.